The T cell receptor (beta chain) described here comes from a study of PD-L1 blockade in urothelial cancer. Sequencing was performed with immunoSEQ multiplex PCR; in TCRdb, only in-frame clones are kept and a portion is missing. Among approximately 100,000 clones, about 89% were seen once, and the ten largest hold about 1%. Indicated time point: pretreatment peripheral blood. The CDR3 covers 15 residues. The V and J ends lost 7 bases and 4 bases, in that order; junction bases with no gene match: 9. Germline loops: CDR1 SQVTM, CDR2 ANQGSEA. The chain employs TRBV29-1 and TRBJ2-3, with 12 bases matching TRBD1. The source of this sequence is a woman of 80 years or more with urothelial cancer. The sample consisted of PBMCs, taken around atezolizumab (anti-PD-L1) treatment. The CDR3 protein is CSARPGQGAADTQYF. The CDR3 coding sequence is TGCAGCGCCAGACCGGGACAGGGGGCTGCAGATACGCAGTATTTT.